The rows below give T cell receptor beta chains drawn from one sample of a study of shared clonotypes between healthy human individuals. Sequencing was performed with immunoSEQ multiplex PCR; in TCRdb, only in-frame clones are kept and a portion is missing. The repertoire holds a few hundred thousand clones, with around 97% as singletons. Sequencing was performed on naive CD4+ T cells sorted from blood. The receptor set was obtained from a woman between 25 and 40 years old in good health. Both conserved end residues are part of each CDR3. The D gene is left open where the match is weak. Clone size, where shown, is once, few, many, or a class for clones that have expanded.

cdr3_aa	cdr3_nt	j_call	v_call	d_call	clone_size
CASSERGDREQFF	TGTGCCAGCAGTGAGCGGGGGGATCGTGAGCAGTTCTTC	TRBJ2-1	TRBV6-4	TRBD2	.
CASSEALGRLNTEAFF	TGTGCCAGCAGCGAAGCCCTGGGGCGGCTGAACACTGAAGCTTTCTTT	TRBJ1-1	TRBV9	.	.
CASSPARDPAYNEQFF	TGTGCCAGCAGCCCGGCCCGGGACCCAGCTTACAATGAGCAGTTCTTC	TRBJ2-1	TRBV7-3	.	.
CASSLDGTGGTGELFF	TGTGCCAGCAGTTTGGATGGGACAGGGGGCACCGGGGAGCTGTTTTTT	TRBJ2-2	TRBV6-6	TRBD1	.
CASSQDSGLAGGPRGELFF	TGTGCCAGCAGCCAAGATTCGGGACTAGCGGGTGGCCCTCGTGGGGAGCTGTTTTTT	TRBJ2-2	TRBV4-2	TRBD2	.
CASSLRTSGSIVNEQFF	TGTGCCAGCAGCCTTCGGACTAGCGGGAGTATCGTCAATGAGCAGTTCTTC	TRBJ2-1	TRBV11-2	TRBD2	.
CATSRVTGPGANVLTF	TGTGCCACCAGCAGAGTTACAGGGCCTGGGGCCAACGTCCTGACTTTC	TRBJ2-6	TRBV15	.	.
CASSLVTTSGSSNEQFF	TGTGCCAGCAGCTTGGTCACGACTAGCGGGAGTTCAAATGAGCAGTTCTTC	TRBJ2-1	TRBV5-8	TRBD2	.
CASSPGTSRRETQYF	TGTGCCAGCAGCCCAGGGACTAGCCGTAGGGAGACCCAGTACTTC	TRBJ2-5	TRBV9	TRBD2	.
CASSLALETQYF	TGTGCCAGCAGCTTAGCGCTGGAGACCCAGTACTTC	TRBJ2-5	TRBV7-6	.	.
CASSLGANYGYTF	TGTGCCAGCAGTTTAGGGGCTAACTATGGCTACACCTTC	TRBJ1-2	TRBV28	.	.
CASSSGAEGIGELFF	TGTGCCAGCTCATCAGGGGCAGAGGGCATCGGGGAGCTGTTTTTT	TRBJ2-2	TRBV28	.	once
CASSAHREDTQYF	TGTGCCAGCTCAGCGCACAGGGAAGATACGCAGTATTTT	TRBJ2-3	TRBV18	.	.
CASSREQGYEQYF	TGTGCCAGCAGCAGGGAACAGGGGTACGAGCAGTACTTC	TRBJ2-7	TRBV6-5	TRBD1	.
CASSQDRNGYYEQYF	TGCGCCAGCAGCCAAGATCGCAACGGATACTACGAGCAGTACTTC	TRBJ2-7	TRBV4-1	.	.
CASSLALGAVTYGYTF	TGTGCCAGCAGCTTGGCCTTGGGGGCAGTTACCTATGGCTACACCTTC	TRBJ1-2	TRBV5-8	.	once
CSVEDVAGAQETQYF	TGCAGCGTTGAAGACGTCGCAGGGGCCCAAGAGACCCAGTACTTC	TRBJ2-5	TRBV29-1	.	.
CASSWTSGNEQFF	TGTGCCAGCAGTTGGACTAGCGGCAATGAGCAGTTCTTC	TRBJ2-1	TRBV28	TRBD2	.
CASIRLPGQSYNEQFF	TGTGCCAGCATCCGCCTTCCGGGACAGTCCTACAATGAGCAGTTCTTC	TRBJ2-1	TRBV27	TRBD1	.
CASSSANSYEQYF	TGTGCCAGCAGTTCCGCTAATAGCTACGAGCAGTACTTC	TRBJ2-7	TRBV27	.	.
CASSWEGGAGTGELFF	TGTGCCAGCAGCTGGGAAGGGGGCGCAGGCACCGGGGAGCTGTTTTTT	TRBJ2-2	TRBV7-6	TRBD1	.
CASSLGRLDNTGELFF	TGTGCCAGCAGCTTAGGCCGACTAGATAACACCGGGGAGCTGTTTTTT	TRBJ2-2	TRBV13	.	.
CASSPRGAVEKLFF	TGTGCCAGCTCACCAAGGGGGGCAGTAGAAAAACTGTTTTTT	TRBJ1-4	TRBV18	.	.
CASSLGTSRSSETQYF	TGTGCCAGCAGCTTGGGGACATCCAGGAGTTCAGAGACCCAGTACTTC	TRBJ2-5	TRBV5-5	.	.
CASSSLRGDRGRVLNTIYF	TGTGCCAGCAGCTCCCTTAGGGGGGACAGGGGGCGCGTGTTAAACACCATATATTTT	TRBJ1-3	TRBV11-2	TRBD1	.
CASSGLAGGKGRTDTQYF	TGTGCCAGCAGTGGACTAGCGGGAGGGAAGGGCCGCACAGATACGCAGTATTTT	TRBJ2-3	TRBV6-1	TRBD2	.
CASSTGQGSYGNTIYF	TGCGCCAGCAGCACGGGACAGGGTAGTTATGGAAACACCATATATTTT	TRBJ1-3	TRBV5-1	TRBD1	.
CSVVPNQETQYF	TGCAGCGTTGTTCCTAATCAAGAGACCCAGTACTTC	TRBJ2-5	TRBV29-1	.	.
CASSPAGDRGWNEQFF	TGTGCCAGCAGCCCCGCGGGGGACAGGGGGTGGAATGAGCAGTTCTTC	TRBJ2-1	TRBV5-4	TRBD1	.
CASSPILASAQETQYF	TGTGCCAGCTCACCAATTTTAGCATCTGCCCAAGAGACCCAGTACTTC	TRBJ2-5	TRBV18	.	.
CASSFQKSYNEQFF	TGTGCCAGCAGTTTCCAAAAATCCTACAATGAGCAGTTCTTC	TRBJ2-1	TRBV6-5	.	.
CASGTSLTAGANVLTF	TGTGCCAGCGGGACTAGCCTTACTGCTGGGGCCAACGTCCTGACTTTC	TRBJ2-6	TRBV27	TRBD2	.
CASTTTSSYEQYF	TGTGCCAGCACAACGACTAGCTCCTACGAGCAGTACTTC	TRBJ2-7	TRBV27	.	.
CASSLVGRGRVYEQYF	TGTGCCAGCAGTTTAGTGGGCAGGGGGCGAGTCTACGAGCAGTACTTC	TRBJ2-7	TRBV28	TRBD1	.
CAISGGGISYEQYF	TGTGCCATCAGTGGGGGCGGGATTTCCTACGAGCAGTACTTC	TRBJ2-7	TRBV10-3	.	.
CASSPGTGESEQYF	TGTGCCAGCAGCCCCGGGACAGGGGAGTCCGAGCAGTACTTC	TRBJ2-7	TRBV11-3	TRBD1	.
CASSLWSQPQHF	TGTGCCAGCAGTTTATGGAGTCAGCCCCAGCATTTT	TRBJ1-5	TRBV28	.	.
CASSVSVGGITEAFF	TGTGCCAGCAGCGTCTCTGTGGGAGGAATCACTGAAGCTTTCTTT	TRBJ1-1	TRBV9	.	once
CASSYRNKVSYNEQFF	TGTGCCAGCAGTTACCGTAATAAAGTCTCCTACAATGAGCAGTTCTTC	TRBJ2-1	TRBV6-5	.	.
CASSAPGLPYNEQFF	TGTGCCAGCAGCGCCCCGGGACTCCCCTACAATGAGCAGTTCTTC	TRBJ2-1	TRBV27	.	.
CASSLTGGAYKGNTEAFF	TGTGCCAGCAGCCTAACAGGGGGCGCGTATAAAGGGAACACTGAAGCTTTCTTT	TRBJ1-1	TRBV2	TRBD1	.
CASSLEREDQPQHF	TGTGCCAGCAGCTTGGAGAGGGAGGATCAGCCCCAGCATTTT	TRBJ1-5	TRBV27	.	once